This T cell receptor beta chain was identified in a study of control samples from healthy donors and cancer patients. This CDR3 comprises 16 residues. V lost 1 base to trimming and J lost 5 bases; unmatched junction nucleotides: 5. Germline loops: CDR1 SGHTA, CDR2 FQGTGA. The assay was immunoSEQ multiplex PCR, and TCRdb's table has in-frame clones only and misses some. The sample records about 100,000 clones, roughly 87% being singletons. This clone has only one observation. V is TRBV7-3 and J is TRBJ2-2; 9 bases align to TRBD2. The source is a woman between 50 and 59 years old in good health. Sequenced material: blood. CDR3 sequence reads: CASSLSAGGITGELFF. The CDR3, as DNA: TGTGCCAGCAGCTTAAGCGCGGGAGGGATTACCGGGGAGCTGTTTTTT.